The 13 T cell receptor beta chains below come from one sample, sequenced in a study of CD8 T cells in ankylosing spondylitis. A single record per CDR3 protein comes from TCRdb applying MiXCR to the 5' RACE reads. Of about 240,000 distinct CDR3 sequences listed, 7.5% to 9.5% were seen once; the top ten hold around 4.9%. Sequencing was carried out using blood, either unsorted or a sorted T cell fraction (not recorded which). The receptors here all came from a female donor with ankylosing spondylitis or in good health (not recorded which).

This clonotype was counted many times. The chain couples TRBV18 to TRBJ2-1; 9 bases match TRBD2. Germline V gives CDR1 KGHSH, CDR2 LQKENI. V lost 3 bases, J lost 3 bases, and 6 bases stayed unmatched. The CDR3 runs to 16 residues. In DNA form, the CDR3 reads TGTGCCAGCTCACCCAGCGGGAGGAGGGGCTACAATGAGCAGTTCTTC. This codes for CASSPSGRRGYNEQFF.

This clonotype was detected many times. The rearrangement joins TRBV5-1 to TRBJ1-1; D gene uncertain. The CDR3 runs 14 residues. Germline loops: CDR1 SGHRS, CDR2 YFSETQ. Trimming stripped 0 bases from V and 3 bases from J, with 9 bases between. The CDR3 DNA follows: TGCGCCAGCAGCTTGGATTTGAGCCACACTGAAGCTTTCTTT. Translation: CASSLDLSHTEAFF.

This clonotype was found a few times. The rearrangement uses TRBV7-2 and TRBJ2-3; D not certain. V was pared by 1 base and J by 8 bases, with 19 bases between. Germline CDR1 reads SGHTA; CDR2 reads FQGNSA. The CDR3 is made up of 16 amino acids. The CDR3 bases are TGTGCCAGCAGCTTAGGAGGCTTTTCTCCCCAGACTACGCAGTATTTT. Amino acid sequence: CASSLGGFSPQTTQYF.

As regards this clonotype: This clone may be a read error of a much larger clone one base away. The chain carries TRBV7-3 and TRBJ2-1; D possibly corresponds to TRBD1 (6 bases). This CDR3 is 16 amino acids long. Germline lookup yields CDR1 SGHTA and CDR2 FQGTGA. The CDR3 region is CTSSLVGRTVYNEQFF. The CDR3 DNA is TGTACCAGCAGCTTGGTCGGGCGGACAGTTTACAATGAGCAGTTCTTC.

This clonotype was seen ten or more times. The chain links TRBV21-1 to TRBJ1-3; the table's D gene call, TRBD1, was not cross checked with the DNA. TRBV21-1 is designated a pseudogene. CDR3 size: 19 residues. The CDR3 sequence is CASSKHRPRDRFSGNTIYF. For the CDR3, the DNA is TGTGCCAGCAGCAAACATCGACCAAGGGACAGGTTCTCTGGAAACACCATATATTTT.

This clonotype was found many times. This chain joins TRBV10-2 and TRBJ2-2; D gene uncertain. The CDR3 covers 12 residues. V was trimmed by 6 bases and J by 6 bases, leaving 8 bases between them. Germline V gene lookup returns CDR1 WSHSY and CDR2 SAAADI. The CDR3: CASRQSAGELFF. In DNA form, the CDR3 reads TGCGCCAGCAGGCAGAGCGCCGGGGAGCTGTTTTTT.

The CDR3 protein is CASTPDRGTEAFF. The CDR3 DNA reads as TGTGCCAGTACCCCAGACAGGGGTACTGAAGCTTTCTTT. The rearrangement joins TRBV19 to TRBJ1-1; TRBD1 matches 8 bases. This CDR3 comprises 13 residues. Looked up from germline, CDR1 is LNHDA and CDR2 is SQIVND (reference sequence). Trimming took 7 bases from V and 5 from J; bases not matched to a gene: 6.

This clonotype appeared a few times. The V call is TRBV7-3, the J call TRBJ2-1; D not certain. The CDR3 totals 13 residues. The V end was cut by 3 bases, the J end by 8 bases, with 11 bases between. Germline lookup yields CDR1 SGHTA and CDR2 FQGTGA. Written as DNA, the CDR3 is TGTGCCAGCAGCTTCACCCAGGTCCATGAGCAGTTCTTC. It is translated as CASSFTQVHEQFF.

For this clonotype: At one boundary the junction diverges from the germline segment, which might be a read error. The chain has TRBV20-1 and TRBJ2-1; 10 nucleotides align to TRBD2. The CDR3 sequence is 17 residues long. Per the germline V gene, CDR1 is DFQATT and CDR2 is SNEGSKA (reference sequence). The CDR3 DNA reads TGCTGTGCTAGAGCTACTGCGACTAGCGGGTACTACAATGAGCAGTTCTTC. It is translated as CCARATATSGYYNEQFF.

This clonotype was counted many times. This chain uses TRBV10-3 with TRBJ1-5; possibly TRBD1 for D (5 bases). The CDR3 runs to 13 residues. V was shortened by 7 bases and J by 8 bases, with 15 bases between the two germline ends. In germline, CDR1 is ENHRY, CDR2 SYGVKD. CDR3 sequence reads: CAITDGRDEPQHF. CDR3 in DNA: TGTGCCATCACTGACGGACGGGACGAGCCCCAGCATTTT.

The chain employs TRBV29-1 and TRBJ1-1, with D perhaps matching TRBD1 (6 bases). Germline CDR1 SQVTM, CDR2 ANQGSEA. CDR3 length equals 15 residues. V was clipped by 7 bases and J by 6 bases, with 24 bases between them. The CDR3 here is CSAQDRLDKGPEAFF. The DNA for the CDR3 is TGCAGCGCCCAAGACAGGCTGGATAAAGGGCCTGAAGCTTTCTTT.

This chain joins TRBV6-1 and TRBJ2-1; D uncertain. The germline V gene has CDR1 MNHNS and CDR2 SASEGT. The CDR3 loop spans 16 amino acids. Trimming pared 0 bases from V and 2 bases from J, leaving 11 bases between. The CDR3 DNA sequence: TGTGCCAGCAGTGAAGCGCTCTCGGATACCTACAATGAGCAGTTCTTC. As protein: CASSEALSDTYNEQFF.

Points on this clonotype: Since a much larger clone is just one base distant, this may be a read error. This rearrangement joins TRBV9 to TRBJ2-3, with D possibly matching TRBD1 (6 bases). CDR3 size: 15 residues. Germline V gene sequence: CDR1 SGDLS, CDR2 YYNGEE. CDR3 sequence: CTSSPEDRLTDTQYF. In DNA, the CDR3 is TGTACCAGCAGCCCAGAGGACAGACTAACAGATACGCAGTATTTT.